Below are 5 T cell receptor beta chains sequenced from a single sample in a study of blood T cell repertoires in COVID-19. The data were produced by immunoSEQ multiplex PCR, yet TCRdb's version contains in-frame clones alone and is incomplete. The sample records a few hundred thousand clones, approximately 86% being singletons. Sequencing used PBMCs or T cells enriched from blood (not recorded which). Receptors were obtained from a woman aged 50 to 60 who had recovered from COVID-19.

The rearrangement uses TRBV4-3 and TRBJ2-1; 7 nucleotides align to TRBD2. V trimming: 0 bases; J trimming: 3 bases; junction bases outside the gene matches: 8. Germline V gives CDR1 LGHNA, CDR2 YSLEER. The CDR3 spans 17 residues. CDR3 region: CASSQDRASGVYNEQFF. For the CDR3, the DNA is TGCGCCAGCAGCCAAGATCGGGCTAGCGGAGTCTACAATGAGCAGTTCTTC.

The chain uses TRBV2 and TRBJ1-5; D ambiguous. The CDR3 consists of 15 residues. From germline, CDR1 is SNHLY and CDR2 FYNNEI. V was pared by 6 bases and J by 0 bases, with 12 bases between. DNA of the CDR3: TGTGCCAGCAGCCCTCAGACAAATAGCAATCAGCCCCAGCATTTT. The encoded protein is CASSPQTNSNQPQHF. The full variable domain, with the rest looked up from reference TRBV2 and TRBJ1-5, is EPEVTQTPSHQVTQMGQEVILRCVPISNHLYFYWYRQILGQKVEFLVSFYNNEISEKSEIFDDQFSVERPDGSNFTLKIRSTKLEDSAMYFCASSPQTNSNQPQHFGDGTRLSIL.

This clone was detected only a few times. The same CDR3 can be traced to other DNA sequences in this sample. This sequence joins TRBV5-1 and TRBJ2-7, with 7 bases fitting TRBD1. Germline lookup yields CDR1 SGHRS and CDR2 YFSETQ. V gave up 0 bases and J gave up 6 bases; unmatched junction bases: 0. The CDR3 is made up of 12 amino acids. The chain's CDR3 is CASSLDRGEQYF. CDR3 sequence (DNA): TGCGCCAGCAGCTTGGACAGGGGCGAGCAGTACTTC.

The J gene is TRBJ1-2, the V gene TRBV27; no firm D call. Trimming cost V 6 bases and J 7 bases, with 12 bases left between them. The CDR3 contains 12 residues. Germline loops: CDR1 MNHEY, CDR2 SMNVEV (reference sequence). CDR3 residues: CASSGSGFGYTF. For the CDR3, the DNA is TGTGCCAGCAGCGGATCGGGGTTTGGCTACACCTTC.

The chain uses TRBV7-6 and TRBJ2-1, with 11 bases lining up with TRBD2. The J segment lost 9 bases and the V segment lost 5 bases, leaving 9 bases of the junction unmatched. Germline V gene lookup returns CDR1 SGHVS and CDR2 FNYEAQ. The CDR3 covers 15 residues. CDR3 nucleotides: TGTGCCAGCAGCCCTGCGGAACTAGCGGGAGTTGAGCAGTTCTTC. It yields the protein CASSPAELAGVEQFF.